This T cell receptor (beta chain) was sequenced in a study of Ad26.COV2.S vaccination and SARS-CoV-2 variants. Study information: Administration of Ad26.COV2.S was intramuscular, either once or twice 56 days apart.

Sequencing was performed with immunoSEQ multiplex PCR; in TCRdb, only in-frame clones are kept and a portion is missing. The table includes some 410,000 clones, 92% detected once. Study outcomes and limitations: Ad26.COV2.S recipients had broader spike-specific TCRs (P = 0.0014). Once vaccination had occurred, spike-specific CD8+ and CD4+ T cell responses reportedly showed substantial breadth.

This CDR3 spans 15 amino acids. The V end lost 3 bases, the J end lost 5 bases, and 14 bases lay between the germline ends. Germline V CDR1 and CDR2: MDHEN, SYDVKM. Treatment specified: 19 received Ad26.COV2.S at low or high dose, single or two shots; roughly five received placebo; per-sample allocation not given. Specimens were obtained on day 63 following the first vaccine or placebo injection. In the vaccine, an Ad26 vector expressed the SARS-CoV-2 spike of the Wuhan strain. This clone was observed once. Its antigen is still unknown. Specimen: peripheral blood, collected in a trial of Ad26.COV2.S vaccine versus placebo. The chain uses TRBV28 and TRBJ1-5; the D is unclear. The clonotype was recovered from a person aged 18-60 years who received the Ad26.COV2.S COVID-19 vaccine or a placebo. Here the CDR3 reads CASSLAAKGYQPQHF. CDR3 sequence (DNA): TGTGCCAGCAGTTTGGCCGCGAAAGGGTATCAGCCCCAGCATTTT.